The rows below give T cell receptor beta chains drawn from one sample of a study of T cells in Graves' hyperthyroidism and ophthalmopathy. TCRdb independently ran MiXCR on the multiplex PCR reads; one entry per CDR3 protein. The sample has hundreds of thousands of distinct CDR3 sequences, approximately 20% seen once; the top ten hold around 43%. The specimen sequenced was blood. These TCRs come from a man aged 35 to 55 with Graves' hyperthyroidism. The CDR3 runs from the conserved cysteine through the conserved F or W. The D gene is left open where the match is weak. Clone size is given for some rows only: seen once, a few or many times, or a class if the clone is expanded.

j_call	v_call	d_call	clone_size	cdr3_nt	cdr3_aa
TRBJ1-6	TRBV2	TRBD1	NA	TGTGCCAGCAGTGTGGAGGGACAGGCAAATTCACCCCTCCACTTT	CASSVEGQANSPLHF
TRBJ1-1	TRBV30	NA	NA	TGTGCCTGGCGTCCTTGGAGGGACACTGAAGCTTTCTTT	CAWRPWRDTEAFF
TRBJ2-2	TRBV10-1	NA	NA	TGCGCCAGCAGGGAGGACTCCACCTTTTACACCGGGGAGCTGTTTTTT	CASREDSTFYTGELFF
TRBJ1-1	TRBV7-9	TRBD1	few	TGTGCCAGCAGCTTCGGGACGACAGGGAGGACTGAAGCTTTCTTT	CASSFGTTGRTEAFF
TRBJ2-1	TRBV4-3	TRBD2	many	TGCGCCAGCAGCTCACGGGGAGGGGACTACAATGAGCAGTTCTTC	CASSSRGGDYNEQFF
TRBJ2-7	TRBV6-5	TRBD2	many	TGTGCCAGCAGTTACTCGAGGAGCGGGGGCATCTACGAGCAGTACTTC	CASSYSRSGGIYEQYF
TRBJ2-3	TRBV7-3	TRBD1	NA	TGTGCCAGCAGCTTCGACAGGGGTTCGGGAGATACGCAGTATTTT	CASSFDRGSGDTQYF
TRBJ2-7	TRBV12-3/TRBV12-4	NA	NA	TGTGCCAGCAGTTTAGCGGTACAGCCCTCCTACGAGCAGTACTTC	CASSLAVQPSYEQYF
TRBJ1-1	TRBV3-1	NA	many	TGTGCCAGCAGCCAAGATTCTGCACGGATGAACACTGAAGCTTTCTTT	CASSQDSARMNTEAFF
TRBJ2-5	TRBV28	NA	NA	TGTGCCAGCAGCGTCAGGGACCGGGAGACCCAGTACTTC	CASSVRDRETQYF
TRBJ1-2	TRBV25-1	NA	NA	TGTGCCAGCAGTGAATGGGACACCTATGGCTACACCTTC	CASSEWDTYGYTF
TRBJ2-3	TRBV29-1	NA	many	TGCAGCGGAGGGACCGGGGATGAGATTACGCAGTATTTT	CSGGTGDEITQYF
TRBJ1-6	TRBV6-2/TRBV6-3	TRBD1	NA	TGTGCCAGCAGTATTCCGGGACAGAGCCTCCACTTT	CASSIPGQSLHF
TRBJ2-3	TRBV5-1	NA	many	TGCGCCAGCAGCTCCCTAGAAGCGGGCGGAGATACGCAGTATTTT	CASSSLEAGGDTQYF
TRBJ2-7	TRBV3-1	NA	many	TGTGCCAGCAGCCCCCGGGACAACTCCTACGAGCAGTACTTC	CASSPRDNSYEQYF
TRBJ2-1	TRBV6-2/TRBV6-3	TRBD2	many	TGTGCCAGCAGAATTAGCGGGGGGGCCAGGAATGAGCAGTTCTTC	CASRISGGARNEQFF
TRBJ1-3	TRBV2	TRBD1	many	TGTGCCAGCAAGTCGACAGGGTCTGGAAACACCATATATTTT	CASKSTGSGNTIYF
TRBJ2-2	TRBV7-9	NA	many	TGTGCCAGCAGCCTGAGGGAGGACACCGGGGAGCTGTTTTTT	CASSLREDTGELFF
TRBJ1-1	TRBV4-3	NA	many	TGCGCCAGCAGCCAAGAACGGGCTCTGAACACTGAAGCTTTCTTT	CASSQERALNTEAFF
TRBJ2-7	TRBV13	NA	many	TGTGCCAGCAGCCGACAGGCATACTACGAGCAGTACTTC	CASSRQAYYEQYF
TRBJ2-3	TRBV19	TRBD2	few	TGTGCCAGTGATAGCGGGGGGTTGACAGATACGCAGTATTTT	CASDSGGLTDTQYF
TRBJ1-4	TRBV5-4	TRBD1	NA	TGTGCCAGCAGCTCGCGGACAGGGGGCGGTGAAAAACTGTTTTTT	CASSSRTGGGEKLFF
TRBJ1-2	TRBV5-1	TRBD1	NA	TGCGCCAGCAGCTCACAGGGGGCGGATGGCTACACCTTC	CASSSQGADGYTF
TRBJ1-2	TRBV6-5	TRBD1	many	TGTGCCAGCAGTTACTCGGGGACAGGGGTCTATGGCTACACCTTC	CASSYSGTGVYGYTF
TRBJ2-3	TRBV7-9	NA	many	TGTGCCAGCAGCTTAGCGGGAGCCACAGATACGCAGTATTTT	CASSLAGATDTQYF
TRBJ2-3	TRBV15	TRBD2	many	TGTGCCACCAGCAGAGTTCTAGCGGGGTTCACAGATACGCAGTATTTT	CATSRVLAGFTDTQYF